The sequence of this T cell receptor (beta chain) was determined in a study of T cells in Graves' hyperthyroidism and ophthalmopathy. There were TCR beta CDR3 regions amplified from RNA transcripts. The primer set for the first-round RT-PCR of the TCR CDR3 was HTBI. One entry per CDR3 protein results from TCRdb running MiXCR on the multiplex PCR reads. The data show more than 300,000 distinct CDR3 sequences, around 13% seen once. In its sample, this clonotype was seen many times. The antigen remains undetermined. The study included ophthalmopathy patients with Clinical Activity Score at least 3, NOSPECS grade at least 4 and duration under 3 months. Uncontrolled infection, other autoimmune disease, pregnancy or lactation barred patients from enrollment. The diagnoses drew upon clinical symptoms, serum thyroxine and TRAb, thyroid ultrasound and orbital computed tomography. The CDR3 length is 15 residues. The trim removed 4 bases at V and 6 bases at J, leaving 9 bases unmatched.

Study outcomes and limitations: Blood also showed most of the thyroid clonotypes that were expanded above 0.001.

Sequenced input: blood. This clonotype originated in a woman in her thirties with Graves' ophthalmopathy. The chain links TRBV12-3 or TRBV12-4 to TRBJ1-1; 9 bases align to TRBD1. The CDR3 here is CASSSRTGVVSEAFF. Here the CDR3 DNA reads TGTGCCAGCAGTTCAAGGACAGGGGTAGTCTCTGAAGCTTTCTTT.